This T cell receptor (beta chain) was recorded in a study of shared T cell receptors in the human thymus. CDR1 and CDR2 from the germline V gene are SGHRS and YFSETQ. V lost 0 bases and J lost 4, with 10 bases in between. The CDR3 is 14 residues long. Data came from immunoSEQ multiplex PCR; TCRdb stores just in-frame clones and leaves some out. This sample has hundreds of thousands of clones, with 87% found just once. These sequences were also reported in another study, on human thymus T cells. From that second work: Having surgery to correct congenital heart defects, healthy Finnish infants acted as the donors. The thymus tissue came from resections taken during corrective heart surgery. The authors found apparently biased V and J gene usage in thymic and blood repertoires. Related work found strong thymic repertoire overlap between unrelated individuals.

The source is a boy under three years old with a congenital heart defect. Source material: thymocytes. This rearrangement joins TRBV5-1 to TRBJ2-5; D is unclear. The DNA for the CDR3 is TGCGCCAGCAGCTTGGGTGGCCAGTCAGAGACCCAGTACTTC. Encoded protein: CASSLGGQSETQYF.